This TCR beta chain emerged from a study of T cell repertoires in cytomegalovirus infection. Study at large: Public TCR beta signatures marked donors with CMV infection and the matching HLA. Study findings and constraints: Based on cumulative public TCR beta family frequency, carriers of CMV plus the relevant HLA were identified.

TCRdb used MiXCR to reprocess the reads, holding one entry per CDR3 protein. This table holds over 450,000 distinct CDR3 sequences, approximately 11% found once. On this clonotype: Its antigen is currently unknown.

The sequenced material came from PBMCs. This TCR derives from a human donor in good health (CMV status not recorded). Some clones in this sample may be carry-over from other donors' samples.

The CDR3: CSVVGKWTSGNEQFF. Here the CDR3 DNA reads TGCAGCGTTGTGGGCAAGTGGACTAGCGGGAATGAGCAGTTCTTC. The chain recombines TRBV29-1 with TRBJ2-1; TRBD2 agrees at 11 bases. The CDR3 contains 15 residues. The trim removed 4 bases at V and 7 bases at J, leaving 9 bases unmatched. Germline V lookup: CDR1 SQVTM, CDR2 ANQGSEA.